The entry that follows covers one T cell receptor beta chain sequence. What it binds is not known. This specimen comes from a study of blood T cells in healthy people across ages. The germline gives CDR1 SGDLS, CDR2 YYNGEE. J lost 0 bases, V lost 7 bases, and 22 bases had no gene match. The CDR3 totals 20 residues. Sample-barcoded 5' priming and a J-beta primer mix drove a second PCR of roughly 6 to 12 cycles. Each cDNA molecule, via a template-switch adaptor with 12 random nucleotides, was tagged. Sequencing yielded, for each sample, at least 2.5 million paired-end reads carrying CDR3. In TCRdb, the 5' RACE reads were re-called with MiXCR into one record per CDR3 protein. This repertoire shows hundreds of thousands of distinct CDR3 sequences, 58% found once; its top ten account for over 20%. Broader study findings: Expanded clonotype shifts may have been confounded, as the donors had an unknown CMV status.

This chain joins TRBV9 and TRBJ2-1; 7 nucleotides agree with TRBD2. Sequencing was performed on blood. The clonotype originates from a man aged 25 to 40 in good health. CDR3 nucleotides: TGTGCCAGCTGCCCCCTCCATCAACGAGGACTAGTGAGCTCCTACAATGAGCAGTTCTTC. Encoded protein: CASCPLHQRGLVSSYNEQFF.